The clone carrying this T cell receptor (beta chain) was detected only a few times. What it recognizes is unknown. Trimming pared 3 bases from V and 1 base from J, leaving 12 bases between. The CDR3 loop spans 15 amino acids. Germline V gene sequence: CDR1 ENHRY, CDR2 SYGVKD. The data were taken from a study of T cell repertoires in cytomegalovirus infection. In the study overall: From public TCR beta signatures came an indication of both CMV infection and matching HLA type.

TCRdb processed the reads anew with MiXCR; each CDR3 protein has one entry. The sample comprises over 250,000 distinct CDR3 sequences, less than 25% of which are singletons, and approximately 19% rests with the top ten. Specimen: cultured PBMCs, collected from culture after CMV antigen stimulation. This sequence originates from a human donor in good health (CMV status not recorded). Some clones in this sample may be carry-over from other donors' samples. The rearrangement links TRBV10-3 to TRBJ1-1; D possibly corresponds to TRBD1 (6 bases). CDR3 sequence: CAISDSKTGNTEAFF. The CDR3 region has the DNA TGTGCCATCAGTGATTCTAAGACAGGGAACACTGAAGCTTTCTTT.